A selection of T cell receptor beta chains follows, all from one sample in a study of cytomegalovirus exposure and HLA in healthy donors. Only in-frame clones appear in the TCRdb table, and some are missing; sequencing was by immunoSEQ multiplex PCR. The sample has about 200,000 clones, 70% to 85% seen once. Sequencing was carried out using PBMCs. The origin of the receptors is a boy younger than 10 in good health and CMV-seronegative. The CDR3 runs from the conserved cysteine through the conserved F or W. A D gene is named only where the DNA matches it firmly. Clone size appears in some rows only: once, few, many, or a class for an expanded clone.

cdr3_nt cdr3_aa d_call j_call clone_size cdr3_length v_call
TGTGCCAGCAGCCCGAGTAACTATGGCTACACCTTC CASSPSNYGYTF - TRBJ1-2 - 12 TRBV5-4
TGTGCCAGCAGGTCGCTAGGGGCGAATTCACCCCTCCACTTT CASRSLGANSPLHF - TRBJ1-6 - 14 TRBV2
TGCGCCAGCAGCCTCAGTTTCCAAGAGACCCAGTACTTC CASSLSFQETQYF - TRBJ2-5 - 13 TRBV4-1
TGTGCCAGCAGCGTACCGGGATCTTGGGGGGGGGAGAACTACGAGCAGTACTTC CASSVPGSWGGENYEQYF TRBD2 TRBJ2-7 - 18 TRBV7-2
TGTGCCAGCAGTTTATCCCATCCGGACAGGGCGGCGAAGACCCAGTACTTC CASSLSHPDRAAKTQYF TRBD1 TRBJ2-5 - 17 TRBV27
TGTGCCAGCAGCTTGTTAGCGGGGCCAGATACGCAGTATTTT CASSLLAGPDTQYF TRBD2 TRBJ2-3 - 14 TRBV7-2
TGTGCCTGGAGCCCCGACAGTCATAATGAGCAGTTCTTC CAWSPDSHNEQFF - TRBJ2-1 - 13 TRBV30
TGTGCCAGCAGCGTAGGAGAGAACACTGAAGCTTTCTTT CASSVGENTEAFF - TRBJ1-1 - 13 TRBV9
TGTGCCAGTAGTATAGAGAGGACAGGGGGTAATTCACCCCTCCACTTT CASSIERTGGNSPLHF TRBD1 TRBJ1-6 - 16 TRBV19
TGCGCCAGCAGCTTGACAGGGAATCAGCCCCAGCATTTT CASSLTGNQPQHF - TRBJ1-5 - 13 TRBV5-1
TGTGCCAGCTCGCTCACAGGGAAAGCTTTCTTT CASSLTGKAFF - TRBJ1-1 - 11 TRBV18
TGTGCCAGCAGCTCAAGGGGCGATAGAAACTATGGCTACACCTTC CASSSRGDRNYGYTF - TRBJ1-2 - 15 TRBV9
TGTGCCAGCAGCTTAACGCGGGACAACACCGGGGAGCTGTTTTTT CASSLTRDNTGELFF - TRBJ2-2 - 15 TRBV7-3
TGTGCCAGCAGCCCGGAGGGCTCCTACGAGCAGTACTTC CASSPEGSYEQYF - TRBJ2-7 - 13 TRBV7-9
TGCAGTGCGCCCGGGACAGGAGGCTACACCTTC CSAPGTGGYTF TRBD1 TRBJ1-2 - 11 TRBV20-1
TGTGCCAGCAGCCACAGGGGCTCTAGGCAGTTCTTC CASSHRGSRQFF TRBD1 TRBJ2-1 once 12 TRBV6-6
TGTGCCAGTAGTATGTCGTCCCGTTATGGCTACACCTTC CASSMSSRYGYTF - TRBJ1-2 once 13 TRBV19
TGTGCCAGCAGCGTAAAAGCGAACACTGAAGCTTTCTTT CASSVKANTEAFF - TRBJ1-1 - 13 TRBV9
TGTGCCAGCAGCCATAAGGACAGGGCCTATGGCTACACCTTC CASSHKDRAYGYTF TRBD1 TRBJ1-2 - 14 TRBV14
TGTGCCAGCACTTTCCGGCGGGTGAAGCAGCCCCAGCATTTT CASTFRRVKQPQHF - TRBJ1-5 - 14 TRBV28
TGTGCCAGCTCACCATCCCCGGGGGGCTTGTTATACGAGCAGTACTTC CASSPSPGGLLYEQYF - TRBJ2-7 - 16 TRBV18
TGTGCCAGCAGCTTAATCCGGGACAGGGGGCGGAGGACTGAAGCTTTCTTT CASSLIRDRGRRTEAFF TRBD1 TRBJ1-1 - 17 TRBV11-1
TGTGCCAGCAGTTACTTTAAGGGGATTGAAGCTTTCTTT CASSYFKGIEAFF - TRBJ1-1 - 13 TRBV6-5
TGTGCCAGCAGTGAATTTCGGGGACAGGTCGGCGGGGAGCTGTTTTTT CASSEFRGQVGGELFF TRBD1 TRBJ2-2 - 16 TRBV6-1
TGTGCCAGCAGCCCGAGGGACAGGGACTACGAGCAGTACTTC CASSPRDRDYEQYF TRBD1 TRBJ2-7 - 14 TRBV7-6
TGTGCCAGCAGCTCCGGGACAGGGAACGTCCTGACTTTC CASSSGTGNVLTF TRBD1 TRBJ2-6 - 13 TRBV11-2
TGCAGCGTGGCTGGGCAGGGCTTGAACACTGAAGCTTTCTTT CSVAGQGLNTEAFF - TRBJ1-1 few 14 TRBV29-1
TGTGCCAGCAGCTTAGGCCTAGGACAGGACCCTAACTATGGCTACACCTTC CASSLGLGQDPNYGYTF TRBD1 TRBJ1-2 - 17 TRBV13
TGTGCCAGCAGCTTAGGATCAGGACTCGTCCGGGATACGCAGTATTTT CASSLGSGLVRDTQYF - TRBJ2-3 - 16 TRBV7-9
TGCGCCAGCAGCTACGGACCCGAATCGGGGAAGACCCAGTACTTC CASSYGPESGKTQYF - TRBJ2-5 - 15 TRBV5-1
TGTGCCAGCAGCTGGACAGGGGCCTACGAGCAGTACTTC CASSWTGAYEQYF TRBD1 TRBJ2-7 - 13 TRBV7-2
TGTGCCACCAGCAGAGGGGGAGCTAGCGGGGGGGCCTCAGATACGCAGTATTTT CATSRGGASGGASDTQYF TRBD2 TRBJ2-3 - 18 TRBV15
TGTGCCAGCAGTATCCAGAGGTCTGAAGCTTTCTTT CASSIQRSEAFF - TRBJ1-1 - 12 TRBV28
TGTGCCAGCAGCCAAACTCACAATGAGCAGTTCTTC CASSQTHNEQFF - TRBJ2-1 - 12 TRBV14
TGTGCCAGCAGCTTAGGAGACGATGGCTACACCTTC CASSLGDDGYTF - TRBJ1-2 - 12 TRBV5-6
TGTGCCAGCAGCTTAGGCGGGAACACTGAAGCTTTCTTT CASSLGGNTEAFF - TRBJ1-1 - 13 TRBV11-3
TGTGCCAGCAGCGTGGGATCCAGCGGGGGGTCCTACAATGAGCAGTTCTTC CASSVGSSGGSYNEQFF TRBD2 TRBJ2-1 once 17 TRBV9
TGTGCCATCAGTGAGTCCACAGGGGGCTTAGCTGGCTACACCTTC CAISESTGGLAGYTF TRBD1 TRBJ1-2 - 15 TRBV10-3
TGCGCCAGCAGCCCCCTCACTAATTCCTACGAGCAGTACTTC CASSPLTNSYEQYF - TRBJ2-7 - 14 TRBV5-1
TGCGCCAGCAGCCAAGGCTGGACAGGGGAAACCTACGAGCAGTACTTC CASSQGWTGETYEQYF TRBD1 TRBJ2-7 few 16 TRBV4-1
TGCGCCAGCAGCCCCCGGGGGTACACGGATACGCAGTATTTT CASSPRGYTDTQYF - TRBJ2-3 - 14 TRBV4-1
TGTGCCAGCAGCCGGGGGGGCAGCCCAGATACGCAGTATTTT CASSRGGSPDTQYF TRBD2 TRBJ2-3 - 14 TRBV9
TGTGCCAGCACCTCGGAGAGGACAGGGTCCACCGGGGAGCTGTTTTTT CASTSERTGSTGELFF TRBD1 TRBJ2-2 - 16 TRBV7-9
TGTGCCAGCAGCAGGGAGGGAGCAACAGATACGCAGTATTTT CASSREGATDTQYF TRBD2 TRBJ2-3 few 14 TRBV9
TGTGCCAGCAGCTTAAGGCCAGGGGACAGGGAGACCCAGTACTTC CASSLRPGDRETQYF TRBD1 TRBJ2-5 - 15 TRBV7-3
TGTGCCAGCAGCTACGGGACAGGGGGCTTGTACGAGCAGTACTTC CASSYGTGGLYEQYF TRBD1 TRBJ2-7 - 15 TRBV7-2
TGTGCCAGCAGCTTGGAGTTTAGCTGGTACGAGACCCAGTACTTC CASSLEFSWYETQYF - TRBJ2-5 - 15 TRBV5-8
TGTGCCAGCTCACCAGTGCGGACAGGCCACTACACTGAAGCTTTCTTT CASSPVRTGHYTEAFF TRBD1 TRBJ1-1 - 16 TRBV18
TGTGCCAGCAGCTTAGGCAACAGGGTGGGGGGGAATGAGCAGTTCTTC CASSLGNRVGGNEQFF - TRBJ2-1 - 16 TRBV7-2